The next 6 T cell receptor beta chains were all read from a single sample in a study of blood T cell repertoires in COVID-19. Sequencing used immunoSEQ multiplex PCR; TCRdb keeps in-frame clones, though not all of them. The table has 98,000 or so clones, about 79% seen once. Sequencing was carried out using peripheral blood. These receptors were obtained from an elderly woman with active or convalescent COVID-19.

This clone was detected only a few times. This chain joins TRBV5-4 and TRBJ2-3; 9 nucleotides align to TRBD1. With V trimmed by 4 bases and J by 6 bases, 12 bases remained unmatched. The CDR3 runs to 16 residues. Germline V CDR1 and CDR2: SGHNT, YYREEE (reference sequence). The CDR3 sequence is CASSDGQQGAWDTQYF. The CDR3 DNA follows: TGTGCCAGCAGCGACGGACAACAGGGGGCTTGGGATACGCAGTATTTT.

The rearrangement links TRBV5-1 to TRBJ1-1; D remains unclear. The CDR3 runs 15 residues. Trimming removed 2 bases at V and 3 bases at J, with 14 bases between. Germline V gene lookup returns CDR1 SGHRS and CDR2 YFSETQ. CDR3 sequence reads: CASSFSGGMDTEAFF. CDR3 in DNA: TGCGCCAGCAGCTTTTCGGGAGGGATGGACACTGAAGCTTTCTTT.

The chain is built from TRBV12-3 or TRBV12-4 and TRBJ2-5; D is perhaps TRBD1 (6 bases). The CDR3 loop spans 13 amino acids. Deletions cut 4 bases from V and 4 bases from J, with 10 bases between. CDR3 protein: CASSSGVTETQYF. In DNA, the CDR3 is TGTGCCAGCAGTTCAGGGGTTACAGAGACCCAGTACTTC.

This chain links TRBV28 with TRBJ1-6; 7 bases are a match to TRBD1. With 1 base clipped from V and 7 bases from J, the junction kept 13 bases outside the gene matches. CDR1 and CDR2 (germline): MDHEN, SYDVKM. This CDR3 contains 18 residues. CDR3 sequence (DNA): TGTGCCAGCAGTTTATCGGGGCTAGGGGGCATTCGGAATTCACCCCTCCACTTT. Amino acids: CASSLSGLGGIRNSPLHF.

CDR3 sequence reads: CAIRSTGQGYYEQYF. DNA of the CDR3: TGTGCCATCAGATCCACGGGACAGGGGTACTACGAGCAGTACTTC. J is TRBJ2-7 and V is TRBV10-3; 10 bases are a match to TRBD1. The CDR3 sequence is 15 residues long. CDR1 is ENHRY, CDR2 SYGVKD, per germline. The ends lost 6 bases at V and 3 bases at J; junction bases unmatched: 8.

This chain connects TRBV18 to TRBJ1-1; D gene uncertain. With 1 base removed from V and 1 base from J, the gap between germline ends came to 10 bases. The germline V gene encodes CDR1 KGHSH and CDR2 LQKENI. This CDR3 has 15 residues. CDR3 sequence reads: CASSPQATSNTEAFF. The CDR3 coding sequence is TGTGCCAGCTCACCACAGGCGACATCGAACACTGAAGCTTTCTTT.